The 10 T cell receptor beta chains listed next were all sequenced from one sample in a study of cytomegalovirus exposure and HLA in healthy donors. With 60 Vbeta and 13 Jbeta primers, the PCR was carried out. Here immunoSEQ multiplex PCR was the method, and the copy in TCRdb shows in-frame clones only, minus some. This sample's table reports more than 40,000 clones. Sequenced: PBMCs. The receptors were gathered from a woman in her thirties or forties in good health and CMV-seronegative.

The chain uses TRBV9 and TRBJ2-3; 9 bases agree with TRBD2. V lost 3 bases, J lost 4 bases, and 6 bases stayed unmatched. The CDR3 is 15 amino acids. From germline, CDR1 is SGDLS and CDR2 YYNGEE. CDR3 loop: CASSERGLAADTQYF. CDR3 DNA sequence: TGTGCCAGCAGCGAAAGGGGACTAGCCGCAGATACGCAGTATTTT. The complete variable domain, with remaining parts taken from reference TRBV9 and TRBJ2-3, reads DSGVTQTPKHLITATGQRVTLRCSPRSGDLSVYWYQQSLDQGLQFLIQYYNGEERAKGNILERFSAQQFPDLHSELNLSSLELGDSALYFCASSERGLAADTQYFGPGTRLTVL.

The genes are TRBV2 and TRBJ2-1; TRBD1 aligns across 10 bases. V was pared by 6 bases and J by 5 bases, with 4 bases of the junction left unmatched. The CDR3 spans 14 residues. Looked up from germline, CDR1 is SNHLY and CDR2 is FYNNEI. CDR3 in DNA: TGTGCCAGCAGACGGGACAGGGGAAACAATGAGCAGTTCTTC. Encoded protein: CASRRDRGNNEQFF. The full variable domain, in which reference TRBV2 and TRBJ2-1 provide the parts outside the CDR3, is EPEVTQTPSHQVTQMGQEVILRCVPISNHLYFYWYRQILGQKVEFLVSFYNNEISEKSEIFDDQFSVERPDGSNFTLKIRSTKLEDSAMYFCASRRDRGNNEQFFGPGTRLTVL.

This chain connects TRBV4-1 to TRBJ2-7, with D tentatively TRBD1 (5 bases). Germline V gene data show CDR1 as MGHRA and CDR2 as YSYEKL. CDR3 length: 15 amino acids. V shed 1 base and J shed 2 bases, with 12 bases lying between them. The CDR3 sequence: CASSQGLPGTYEQYF. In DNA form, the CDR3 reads TGCGCCAGCAGCCAAGGATTGCCAGGGACCTACGAGCAGTACTTC.

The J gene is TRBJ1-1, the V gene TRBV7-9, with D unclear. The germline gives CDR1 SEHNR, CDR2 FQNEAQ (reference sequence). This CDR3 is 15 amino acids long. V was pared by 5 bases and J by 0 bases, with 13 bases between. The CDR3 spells CASSPRLSMNTEAFF. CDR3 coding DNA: TGTGCCAGCAGCCCTCGACTTAGCATGAACACTGAAGCTTTCTTT.

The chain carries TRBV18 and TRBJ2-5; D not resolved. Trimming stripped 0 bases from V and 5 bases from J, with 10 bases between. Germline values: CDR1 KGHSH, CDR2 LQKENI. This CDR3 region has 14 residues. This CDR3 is CASSPPAVYETQYF. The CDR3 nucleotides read TGTGCCAGCTCACCACCGGCAGTGTATGAGACCCAGTACTTC.

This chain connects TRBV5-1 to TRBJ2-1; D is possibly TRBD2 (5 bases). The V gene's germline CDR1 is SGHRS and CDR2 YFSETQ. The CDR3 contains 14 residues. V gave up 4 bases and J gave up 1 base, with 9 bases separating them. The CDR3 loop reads CASSNGDSYNEQFF. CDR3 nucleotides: TGCGCCAGCAGCAACGGGGATTCCTACAATGAGCAGTTCTTC.

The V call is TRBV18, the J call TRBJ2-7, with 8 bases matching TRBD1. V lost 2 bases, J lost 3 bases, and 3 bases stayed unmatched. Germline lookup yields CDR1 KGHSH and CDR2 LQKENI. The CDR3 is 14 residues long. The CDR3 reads CASSPRGQVYEQYF. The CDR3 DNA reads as TGTGCCAGCTCACCAAGGGGACAGGTCTACGAGCAGTACTTC.

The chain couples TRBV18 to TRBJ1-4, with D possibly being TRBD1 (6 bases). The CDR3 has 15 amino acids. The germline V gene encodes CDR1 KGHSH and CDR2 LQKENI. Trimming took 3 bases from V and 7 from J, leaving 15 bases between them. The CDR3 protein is CASSPNEGGTEKLFF. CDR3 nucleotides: TGTGCCAGCTCACCCAACGAAGGGGGAACTGAAAAACTGTTTTTT.

CDR3 loop: CATMGQNTEAFF. CDR3 DNA sequence: TGTGCCACCATGGGGCAGAACACTGAAGCTTTCTTT. This chain uses TRBV10-3 with TRBJ1-1; TRBD1 is a possible D gene (5 bases). Germline-derived CDR1 and CDR2 are ENHRY and SYGVKD. V lost 10 bases to trimming and J lost 1 base, with 10 bases between them. The CDR3 spans 12 residues.

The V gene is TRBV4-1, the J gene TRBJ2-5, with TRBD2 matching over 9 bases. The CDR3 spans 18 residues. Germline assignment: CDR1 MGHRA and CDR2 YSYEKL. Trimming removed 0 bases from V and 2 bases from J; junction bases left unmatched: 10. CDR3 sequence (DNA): TGCGCCAGCAGCCAAGAACCCCCGCTAGCGGGGTTGCAAGAGACCCAGTACTTC. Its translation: CASSQEPPLAGLQETQYF.